Following are 18 T cell receptor beta chains from one sample sequenced in a study of cytomegalovirus exposure and HLA in healthy donors. Primers: 60 Vbeta forward and 13 Jbeta reverse. Measured with immunoSEQ multiplex PCR; TCRdb has only the in-frame clones, and not every one. The sample has more than 50,000 clones. The source material was PBMCs. The receptors were gathered from a man between 18 and 35 years old in good health and CMV-seropositive.

Here the CDR3 reads CASSPPDRVNSPLHF. CDR3 nucleotide sequence: TGTGCCAGCAGCCCCCCGGACAGGGTAAATTCACCCCTCCACTTT. The rearrangement joins TRBV7-8 to TRBJ1-6, with 8 bases identical to TRBD1. Germline V gives CDR1 SGHVS, CDR2 FQNEAQ. The J segment lost 7 bases and the V segment lost 5 bases, leaving 7 bases of the junction unmatched. This CDR3 region has 15 residues.

V usage is TRBV6-5 and J usage is TRBJ2-3; no definite D call. The germline V and J ends were trimmed by 2 bases and 5 bases, with 11 bases remaining between them. This CDR3 has 14 residues. Germline V gene sequence: CDR1 MNHEY, CDR2 SVGAGI. CDR3 in DNA: TGTGCCAGCAGTTACATAAACTCTCGAGATACGCAGTATTTT. Its translation: CASSYINSRDTQYF.

The V and J genes are TRBV6-5 and TRBJ2-1; the match to TRBD2 covers 16 bases. Germline loops: CDR1 MNHEY, CDR2 SVGAGI. J lost 9 bases, V lost 2 bases, and 4 bases had no gene match. This CDR3 contains 16 residues. The CDR3 DNA sequence: TGTGCCAGCAGTTACGACGGGACTAGCGGGAGGGTTGAGCAGTTCTTC. Translating gives CASSYDGTSGRVEQFF.

The rearrangement links TRBV9 to TRBJ2-7; no clear D. The germline V and J ends were trimmed by 0 bases and 1 base, with 5 bases remaining between them. Germline CDR1 is SGDLS and CDR2 is YYNGEE. The CDR3 sequence is 13 residues long. CDR3 residues: CASSVGQSYEQYF. The CDR3 region has the DNA TGTGCCAGCAGCGTAGGGCAGTCCTACGAGCAGTACTTC.

This sequence joins TRBV7-8 and TRBJ1-4; the D gene is possibly TRBD1 (5 bases). The CDR3 loop spans 14 amino acids. Germline CDR1 and CDR2: SGHVS and FQNEAQ. The V end lost 4 bases, the J end lost 10 bases, and 16 bases lay between the germline ends. The CDR3 sequence is CASSSLGEGGKLFF. In DNA form, the CDR3 reads TGTGCCAGCAGCTCCCTAGGGGAAGGTGGAAAACTGTTTTTT.

J is TRBJ2-5 and V is TRBV7-2; 8 positions match TRBD2. The junction had 1 base not matched to a gene; V was cut back by 3 bases and J by 4 bases. CDR1 SGHTA and CDR2 FQGNSA come from the germline V gene. The CDR3 spans 13 residues. The CDR3 loop is CASSFAGGETQYF. The CDR3 DNA sequence: TGTGCCAGCAGCTTCGCGGGGGGAGAGACCCAGTACTTC.

The J gene is TRBJ2-5, the V gene TRBV27; 12 nucleotides align to TRBD1. The J call is uncertain, as TRBJ2-7 better fits the DNA end. CDR1 is MNHEY and CDR2 is SMNVEV in the germline V gene (reference sequence). The CDR3 has 16 amino acids. The CDR3 nucleotides are TGTGCCAGCAGTTTAGTGGGACAGGGGGCTTTGTACGAGCAGTACTTC. Amino acid sequence: CASSLVGQGALYEQYF.

The CDR3 sequence is CAVGTRQGDLGANVLTF. The DNA of the CDR3 is TGTGCCGTCGGAACCCGACAGGGAGATCTGGGGGCCAACGTCCTGACTTTC. This chain connects TRBV19 to TRBJ2-6; TRBD1 matches at 7 bases. J gave up 4 bases and V 11 bases, and 17 bases lay outside the gene matches. Germline assignment: CDR1 LNHDA and CDR2 SQIVND (reference sequence). There are 17 residues in the CDR3. Full variable domain (remainder filled in from reference TRBV19 and TRBJ2-6): DGGITQSPKYLFRKEGQNVTLSCEQNLNHDAMYWYRQDPGQGLRLIYYSQIVNDFQKGDIAEGYSVSREKKESFPLTVTSAQKNPTAFYLCAVGTRQGDLGANVLTFGAGSRLTVL.

CDR3: CASSKLRSTQGQYNEQFF. The CDR3 region has the DNA TGTGCCAGCAGCAAACTTCGTAGTACCCAGGGACAATACAATGAGCAGTTCTTC. V usage is TRBV7-6 and J usage is TRBJ2-1, with a tentative D call TRBD1 (6 bases). V was clipped by 5 bases and J by 4 bases, with 24 bases between them. The germline V gene encodes CDR1 SGHVS and CDR2 FNYEAQ. The CDR3 consists of 18 residues. The variable domain in full, completed from reference TRBV7-6 and TRBJ2-1, reads GAGVSQSPRYKVTKRGQDVALRCDPISGHVSLYWYRQALGQGPEFLTYFNYEAQQDKSGLPNDRFSAERPEGSISTLTIQRTEQRDSAMYRCASSKLRSTQGQYNEQFFGPGTRLTVL.

The CDR3 region has the DNA TGTGCCAGTAGTCCACAGGGAGTACCTGAAGCTTTCTTT. It translates to CASSPQGVPEAFF. The rearrangement uses TRBV19 and TRBJ1-1, with a weak D call TRBD1 (6 bases). From germline, CDR1 is LNHDA and CDR2 SQIVND (reference sequence). V lost 5 bases and J lost 6, with 13 bases in between. This CDR3 is 13 amino acids long. The full variable domain, rest sourced from reference TRBV19 and TRBJ1-1, is DGGITQSPKYLFRKEGQNVTLSCEQNLNHDAMYWYRQDPGQGLRLIYYSQIVNDFQKGDIAEGYSVSREKKESFPLTVTSAQKNPTAFYLCASSPQGVPEAFFGQGTRLTVV.

The chain couples TRBV6-1 to TRBJ2-7; a weak D match, TRBD2 (6 bases). V lost 8 bases and J 5 bases, leaving 16 bases between the germline ends. Germline values: CDR1 MNHNS, CDR2 SASEGT. The CDR3 runs 13 residues. CDR3 sequence reads: CASVLAQPDEQYF. The CDR3 DNA follows: TGTGCCAGCGTACTAGCCCAACCCGACGAGCAGTACTTC.

The V gene is TRBV29-1, the J gene TRBJ2-7, with D possibly TRBD1 on 5 matching bases. This CDR3 is 13 amino acids long. Trimming shortened V by 4 bases and J by 6 bases, and 16 bases separated the two germline ends. In germline, CDR1 is SQVTM, CDR2 ANQGSEA. For the CDR3, the DNA is TGCAGCGTTGGGGGCGTAGGATTCCGCGAGCAGTACTTC. Amino acid sequence: CSVGGVGFREQYF.

V and J are TRBV14 and TRBJ2-7; tentative D call: TRBD2 (5 bases). Per germline, CDR1 SGHDN and CDR2 FVKESK. V lost 4 bases, J lost 2 bases, and 12 bases lay in between. The CDR3 runs 14 residues. Written as DNA, the CDR3 is TGTGCCAGCAGCCGCCAGAGGGTCCCCTACGAGCAGTACTTC. Translated: CASSRQRVPYEQYF.

The gene calls are TRBV27 and TRBJ2-5; D is possibly TRBD2 (6 bases). Germline V gives CDR1 MNHEY, CDR2 SMNVEV (reference sequence). The CDR3 has 13 residues. V dropped 6 bases and J dropped 11 bases, with 19 bases sitting between them. CDR3 nucleotide sequence: TGTGCCAGCAGAGACCTTGGGGCGGGGAGGCAGTACTTC. It codes for CASRDLGAGRQYF.

The V call is TRBV27, the J call TRBJ2-7; TRBD1 agrees at 9 bases. CDR3 length equals 15 residues. V shed 7 bases and J 2 bases; nucleotides not matched to a gene: 9. Germline CDR1 and CDR2: MNHEY and SMNVEV (reference sequence). Written as DNA, the CDR3 is TGTGCCAGCACCTTTACCGGGACAGGGACCTACGAGCAGTACTTC. Protein: CASTFTGTGTYEQYF.

The chain combines TRBV9 with TRBJ2-6; D not certain. Trimming pared 4 bases from V and 1 base from J, leaving 3 bases between. The CDR3 totals 13 residues. Germline lookup yields CDR1 SGDLS and CDR2 YYNGEE. The CDR3 region has the DNA TGTGCCAGCAGCCCTTCTGGGGCCAACGTCCTGACTTTC. Protein sequence: CASSPSGANVLTF. The entire variable domain, with the rest obtained from reference TRBV9 and TRBJ2-6, is as follows: DSGVTQTPKHLITATGQRVTLRCSPRSGDLSVYWYQQSLDQGLQFLIQYYNGEERAKGNILERFSAQQFPDLHSELNLSSLELGDSALYFCASSPSGANVLTFGAGSRLTVL.

This chain links TRBV6-4 with TRBJ2-5, with D maybe TRBD1 (6 bases). Matching the DNA end better, TRBJ2-7 makes the J call doubtful. The CDR3 extends over 14 amino acids. Germline CDR1 is MRHNA and CDR2 is SNTAGT. CDR3 protein: CATKPGHETYEQYF. DNA of the CDR3: TGTGCCACTAAACCGGGACATGAGACCTACGAGCAGTACTTC.

The chain combines TRBV7-9 with TRBJ1-3; tentative D call: TRBD1 (6 bases). Germline lookup yields CDR1 SEHNR and CDR2 FQNEAQ (reference sequence). CDR3 length: 17 amino acids. V lost 5 bases and J 2 bases, leaving 19 bases between the germline ends. This CDR3 reads CASSPWEGVKTGNTIYF. The DNA of the CDR3 is TGTGCCAGCAGCCCGTGGGAGGGGGTAAAGACTGGAAACACCATATATTTT.